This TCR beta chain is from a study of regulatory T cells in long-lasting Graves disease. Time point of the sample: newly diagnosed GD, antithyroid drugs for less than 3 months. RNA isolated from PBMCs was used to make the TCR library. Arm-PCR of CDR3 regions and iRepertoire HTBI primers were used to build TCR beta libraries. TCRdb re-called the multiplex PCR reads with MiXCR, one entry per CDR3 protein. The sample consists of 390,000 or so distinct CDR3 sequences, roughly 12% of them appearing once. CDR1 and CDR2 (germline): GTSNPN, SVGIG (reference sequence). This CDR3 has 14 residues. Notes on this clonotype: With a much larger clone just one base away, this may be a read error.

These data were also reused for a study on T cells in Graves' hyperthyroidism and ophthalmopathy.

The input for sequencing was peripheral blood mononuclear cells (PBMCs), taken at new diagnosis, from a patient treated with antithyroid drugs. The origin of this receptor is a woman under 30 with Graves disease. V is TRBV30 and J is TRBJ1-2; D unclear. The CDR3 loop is CTWSPPSGFYGYTF. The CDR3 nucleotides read TGTACCTGGAGTCCGCCGTCCGGGTTCTATGGCTACACCTTC. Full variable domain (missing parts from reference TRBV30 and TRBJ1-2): SQTIHQWPATLVQPVGSPLSLECTVEGTSNPNLYWYRQAAGRGLQLLFYSVGIGQISSEVPQNLSASRPQDRQFILSSKKLLLSDSGFYLCTWSPPSGFYGYTFGSGTRLTVV.